This entry lists 29 T cell receptor beta chains sequenced from one sample in a study of tissue T cells after allogeneic stem cell transplantation. Sample time point: mouse harvest day 7 after allogeneic transplant. The graft held 10^6 splenic CD5+ T cells and 10^7 T-cell-depleted bone marrow cells. Method: immunoSEQ multiplex PCR; TCRdb's copy keeps in-frame clones and lacks some. The repertoire holds under 2,500 clones, with approximately 61% as singletons. What was sequenced was spleen. The receptor set was obtained from a female BALB/c mouse given C57BL/6 T cells with graft-versus-host disease after an allogeneic hematopoietic cell transplant.

This clone was recorded a few times. Here the gene names and germline are mouse. The read ends 1 residue shy of where the CDR3 ends; the end is completed using the germline J gene. This chain connects TRBV3 to TRBJ2-7, with 8 bases matching TRBD2. The CDR3 covers 13 residues. Germline CDR1 and CDR2: SNHLY and FYNGKV (reference sequence). J was trimmed by 7 bases and V by 2 bases; bases with no gene match: 4. The covered CDR3 bases are TGTGCCAGCAGCTTATTTGCTGGGGGGGAACAGTAC. Translation: CASSLFAGGEQY. The complete CDR3 reads CASSLFAGGEQYF.

Concerning this clone itself: Genes and germline are mouse. CDR3 DNA, as far as it was read: TGTGCCAGCAGTGATGCCCGTCACGGGACCTATGCTGAGCAGTTC. Translating it yields CASSDARHGTYAEQF. The complete CDR3 reads CASSDARHGTYAEQFF. The rearrangement links TRBV13-1 to TRBJ2-1; the D gene could be TRBD1 or TRBD2 (5 bases each). Read data end 1 residue before the CDR3 end; the end is taken from the germline J gene. This CDR3 spans 16 amino acids. Germline assignment: CDR1 NSHNY and CDR2 SYGAGN. Between the trimmed V and J ends, which lost 0 bases and 3 bases, there was a span of 13 bases.

In regard to this clone: Genes here carry mouse names. Read data end 1 residue before the CDR3 end; the end is taken from the germline J gene. The chain employs TRBV14 and TRBJ2-5; 7 bases match TRBD1. CDR1 is SGHDT and CDR2 is FRDEAV in the germline V gene. This CDR3 has 15 amino acids. J gave up 1 base and V 2 bases, and 4 bases lay outside the gene matches. The CDR3 DNA, read in part, is TGTGCCAGCAGTTTTCCAACAGGGGACCAAGACACCCAGTAC. It is translated as CASSFPTGDQDTQY. The whole CDR3 region reads CASSFPTGDQDTQYF. Combining the CDR3 with reference TRBV14 and TRBJ2-5 gives the whole variable domain EAGVTQSPRYAVLQEGQAVSFWCDPISGHDTLYWYQQPRDQGPQLLVYFRDEAVIDNSQLPSDRFSAVRPKGTNSTLKIQSAKQGDTATYLCASSFPTGDQDTQYFGPGTRLLVL.

A note on this clone: Germline and genes here are mouse. CDR3 in amino acids: CASSRRTENSGNTLYF. The sequenced CDR3 bases are TGTGCTAGCAGTAGACGGACAGAAAATTCTGGAAATACGCTCTAT. The rearrangement uses TRBV17 and TRBJ1-3; the D gene is possibly TRBD1 (6 bases). The sequenced fragment ends 1 residue before the CDR3 boundary, so the rest is inferred from the germline J gene. V was pared by 2 bases and J by 0 bases, with 11 bases between. This CDR3 spans 16 amino acids. From germline, CDR1 is MNHDT and CDR2 YYDKIL.

Only a few counts were recorded for this clone. Genes here carry mouse names. The read ends 1 residue shy of where the CDR3 ends; the end is completed using the germline J gene. This chain joins TRBV15 and TRBJ2-2; D is possibly TRBD1 (5 bases). The CDR3 totals 14 residues. Germline V gives CDR1 SGHND, CDR2 FRSKSL. Trimming stripped 5 bases from V and 4 bases from J, with 11 bases between. CDR3 bases read: TGTGCCAGCAGTCTCAGGGAGGGCACCGGGCAGCTCTAC. The encoded protein is CASSLREGTGQLY. The whole CDR3 protein is CASSLREGTGQLYF.

By frequency in the sample, this clone is large (0.1 to 1%). Mouse names are used for the genes. With the read ending 1 residue before the CDR3 end, the germline J gene is used to fill in that end. The V and J genes are TRBV12-1 and TRBJ1-2; 8 bases map to TRBD1. V shed 2 bases, J shed 4 bases, and the junction held 8 bases outside the gene matches. This CDR3 spans 15 amino acids. Germline V gene lookup returns CDR1 SGHSN and CDR2 HYEKVE. The CDR3 sequence: CASSRWDRRGSDYTF. The covered CDR3 bases are TGTGCCAGCTCTCGATGGGACAGGAGGGGCTCCGACTACACC.

A note on this clone: Mouse gene names apply. The CDR3 end falls 1 residue outside the read, so it is completed with the germline J gene. The chain uses TRBV1 and TRBJ2-5; D could derive from TRBD1 or TRBD2 (5 bases each). The germline V gene encodes CDR1 NSQYPW and CDR2 LRSPGD (reference sequence). V lost 6 bases to trimming and J lost 2 bases, with 9 bases between them. The CDR3 is 13 residues long. The sequenced part of the CDR3 DNA is TGCACCTGCAGAGGGGACGGCCAAGACACCCAGTAC. Protein: CTCRGDGQDTQY. The CDR3 in its entirety is CTCRGDGQDTQYF.

This clone was detected only a few times. Gene names follow the mouse nomenclature. The read comes to an end 1 residue before the CDR3 does, leaving the germline J gene to fill in the end. This chain connects TRBV13-3 to TRBJ1-3, with no clear D. Trimming took 5 bases from V and 0 from J, leaving 9 bases between them. Germline V gene data show CDR1 as NNHDY and CDR2 as SYVADS. The CDR3 is 14 residues long. CDR3 sequence: CASRGPNSGNTLYF. CDR3 bases read: TGTGCCAGCAGGGGTCCAAATTCTGGAAATACGCTCTAT.

In regard to this clone: The germline and genes are mouse ones. Coverage ceases 1 residue before the CDR3 finishes, and the germline J gene fills in the end. The chain carries TRBV12-1 and TRBJ1-3, with D unresolved. The CDR3 loop spans 12 amino acids. From germline, CDR1 is SGHSN and CDR2 HYEKVE. V gave up 4 bases and J gave up 3 bases, with 6 bases separating them. CDR3 protein: CASSGVGNTLYF. The CDR3 DNA, read in part, is TGTGCCAGCTCCGGGGTTGGAAATACGCTCTAT.

This clone was observed once. Germline and genes here are mouse. The CDR3 goes on 1 residue after the read ends, and that part is filled in from the germline J gene. The chain links TRBV20 to TRBJ2-3, with TRBD2 matching 7 bases. V gave up 3 bases and J gave up 0 bases; unmatched junction bases: 3. This CDR3 spans 14 amino acids. CDR1 is GFQATS, CDR2 STVNSAI, per germline. Incomplete CDR3 DNA: TGTGGTGCTAGCTCTGGGGGTAGTGCAGAAACGCTGTAT. Its protein is CGASSGGSAETLY. The whole CDR3 sequence is CGASSGGSAETLYF.

In the case of this clone: Germline and genes: mouse. The read terminates 1 residue ahead of where the CDR3 ends, so the germline J gene completes it. The rearrangement links TRBV16 to TRBJ1-4; TRBD1 matches at 8 bases. Looked up from germline, CDR1 is SGHSA and CDR2 is FRNQAP. The V segment lost 3 bases and the J segment 6 bases; nucleotides outside the gene matches: 3. The CDR3 runs 14 residues. CDR3 residues: CASSFRGRDERLFF. CDR3 DNA, as far as it was read: TGTGCAAGCAGCTTCAGGGGGCGCGACGAAAGATTATTT.

Regarding this clone: Mouse gene names apply. The read comes to an end 1 residue before the CDR3 does, leaving the germline J gene to fill in the end. The chain couples TRBV3 to TRBJ2-1; a weak D match, TRBD2 (5 bases). V shed 1 base and J shed 7 bases, with 8 bases lying between them. Per the germline V gene, CDR1 is SNHLY and CDR2 is FYNGKV (reference sequence). The CDR3 sequence is 13 residues long. The CDR3 DNA, read in part, is TGTGCCAGCAGCTTAGTGGGGAGAGCTGAGCAGTTC. Translated: CASSLVGRAEQF. The whole CDR3 protein is CASSLVGRAEQFF.

This clone was seen more than once but under ten times. The gene names here belong to mouse. The observed sequence ends 1 residue before the CDR3 terminus, with the missing tail filled in from the germline J gene. The chain employs TRBV13-1 and TRBJ2-7; D possibly corresponds to TRBD1 (6 bases). CDR3 size: 13 residues. The germline CDR1 and CDR2 sequences are NSHNY and SYGAGN. Trimming shortened V by 4 bases and J by 0 bases, and 8 bases separated the two germline ends. Here the CDR3 reads CASSRDNSYEQYF. Partial CDR3 DNA: TGTGCCAGCAGTCGGGACAACTCCTATGAACAGTAC.

This clone was counted between two and nine times. Germline and genes: mouse. The read is 1 residue too short to cover the CDR3 end, so that end is filled in from the germline J gene. The genes are TRBV26 and TRBJ2-7; D is unresolved. V gave up 2 bases and J gave up 4 bases, with 6 bases separating them. Germline-derived CDR1 and CDR2 are KGHPV and FQNQEV (reference sequence). The CDR3 length is 12 residues. Incomplete CDR3 DNA: TGTGCCAGCAGTCTGGTTGGGTATGAACAGTAC. It encodes CASSLVGYEQY. The whole CDR3 region reads CASSLVGYEQYF.

For this clone: Germline and genes here are mouse. CDR3 sequence reads: CASPGQGNTEVFF. The CDR3 bases that were read are TGTGCCAGCCCGGGACAGGGGAACACAGAAGTCTTC. The chain recombines TRBV12-2 with TRBJ1-1; 9 bases map to TRBD1. From the germline J gene comes the end of the CDR3, since the read stops 1 residue before it. The CDR3 is made up of 13 amino acids. V lost 6 bases to trimming and J lost 1 base; unmatched junction nucleotides: 2. The germline V gene has CDR1 SGHLS and CDR2 HYDKME. The full variable domain, with the rest looked up from reference TRBV12-2 and TRBJ1-1, is NSGVVQSPRYIIKGKGERSILKCIPISGHLSVAWYQQTQGQELKFFIQHYDKMERDKGNLPSRFSVQQFDDYHSEMNMSALELEDSAVYFCASPGQGNTEVFFGKGTRLTVV.

This clone was detected a few times. Gene names are mouse gene names. The missing CDR3 end, 1 residue past where the read stops, is filled in from the germline J gene. This chain uses TRBV12-2 with TRBJ2-1; tentatively, D is TRBD1 (5 bases). CDR1 is SGHLS, CDR2 HYDKME, per germline. V shed 6 bases and J shed 7 bases, with 9 bases lying between them. The CDR3 runs to 11 residues. This chain's CDR3 is CASLGEAEQFF. The part of the CDR3 DNA that was read is TGTGCCAGCCTAGGGGAGGCTGAGCAGTTC.

This clone was seen a few times. Gene names denote mouse genes. The CDR3 end is not reached by the read, which stops 1 residue before it; the germline J gene fills it in. J is TRBJ2-5 and V is TRBV26, with D perhaps matching TRBD1 (5 bases). This CDR3 has 12 amino acids. Germline V gene data show CDR1 as KGHPV and CDR2 as FQNQEV (reference sequence). V lost 4 bases and J lost 6, with 8 bases in between. CDR3 loop: CASSRRGDTQYF. The CDR3 bases that were read are TGTGCCAGCAGTCGGAGGGGTGACACCCAGTAC.

Points on this clone: Gene names follow the mouse nomenclature. The CDR3 extends 1 residue past the end of the read, so its final part is completed from the germline J gene. The chain combines TRBV1 with TRBJ2-2; 7 bases align to TRBD1. Germline values: CDR1 NSQYPW, CDR2 LRSPGD (reference sequence). The CDR3 runs to 16 residues. V was clipped by 3 bases and J by 4 bases; unmatched bases: 8. CDR3 in amino acids: CTCSALTGESTGQLYF. Incomplete CDR3 DNA: TGCACCTGCAGTGCCCTCACAGGGGAGAGCACCGGGCAGCTCTAC.

On this clone: Each gene name is a mouse one. The CDR3 end falls 1 residue outside the read, so it is completed with the germline J gene. The J gene is TRBJ2-7, the V gene TRBV12-2; D unclear. Germline values: CDR1 SGHLS, CDR2 HYDKME. This CDR3 has 11 residues. V was trimmed by 0 bases and J by 3 bases, leaving 2 bases between them. CDR3 DNA, as far as it was read: TGTGCCAGCTCTCTCGTCTATGAACAGTAC. As protein: CASSLVYEQY. The full-length CDR3 reads as CASSLVYEQYF. Drawing the rest from reference TRBV12-2 and TRBJ2-7, the complete variable domain is NSGVVQSPRYIIKGKGERSILKCIPISGHLSVAWYQQTQGQELKFFIQHYDKMERDKGNLPSRFSVQQFDDYHSEMNMSALELEDSAVYFCASSLVYEQYFGPGTRLTVL.

For this clone: The gene names here belong to mouse. The CDR3 end lies 1 residue beyond the end of the read and is filled in from the germline J gene. The chain employs TRBV16 and TRBJ2-4; 11 nucleotides align to TRBD2. V was clipped by 5 bases and J by 2 bases; unmatched bases: 3. The CDR3 consists of 15 residues. Germline loops: CDR1 SGHSA, CDR2 FRNQAP. The DNA read from the CDR3 is TGTGCAAGCAGCCCGACTGGGGGGGTTCAAAACACCTTGTAC. Residues: CASSPTGGVQNTLY. The whole CDR3 sequence is CASSPTGGVQNTLYF.

For this clone: Gene names refer to mouse genes. The sequenced fragment ends 1 residue before the CDR3 boundary, so the rest is inferred from the germline J gene. The J gene is TRBJ1-6, the V gene TRBV13-3; D call uncertain. TRBJ1-6 is sorted into the ORF group, with uncertain function. Per the germline V gene, CDR1 is NNHDY and CDR2 is SYVADS. V was clipped by 0 bases and J by 6 bases, with 4 bases between them. This CDR3 is 13 amino acids long. CDR3 sequence: CASSDGGNSPLYF. CDR3 DNA (partial): TGTGCCAGCAGTGATGGCGGTAATTCGCCCCTCTAC.

A note on this clone: Each gene name is a mouse one. The read comes to an end 1 residue before the CDR3 does, leaving the germline J gene to fill in the end. This chain connects TRBV19 to TRBJ2-2; maybe TRBD1 (6 bases). Germline loops: CDR1 FNHDT, CDR2 SITEND (reference sequence). The CDR3 has 15 amino acids. V gave up 2 bases and J gave up 0 bases, with 8 bases separating them. This chain's CDR3 is CASSIPGANTGQLYF. The CDR3 bases that were read are TGTGCCAGCAGTATCCCAGGGGCAAACACCGGGCAGCTCTAC.

On this clone itself: The genes are named according to mouse. The read gets to within 1 residue of the CDR3 end, and the germline J gene fills in the rest. The chain recombines TRBV13-3 with TRBJ2-7; D possibly corresponds to TRBD1 (5 bases). Germline CDR1 reads NNHDY; CDR2 reads SYVADS. Trimming removed 0 bases from V and 0 bases from J, with 7 bases in between. The CDR3 contains 14 residues. Partial CDR3 DNA: TGTGCCAGCAGTGATGACAGGAGCTCCTATGAACAGTAC. Translating gives CASSDDRSSYEQY. The whole CDR3 reads CASSDDRSSYEQYF.

In regard to this clone: The genes and germline here are from mouse. The observed sequence ends 1 residue before the CDR3 terminus, with the missing tail filled in from the germline J gene. The genes are TRBV26 and TRBJ2-7; D is ambiguous. This CDR3 has 11 residues. Germline V gene sequence: CDR1 KGHPV, CDR2 FQNQEV (reference sequence). Trimming took off 3 bases at V and 4 bases at J, with 4 bases between the two ends. The sequenced part of the CDR3 DNA is TGTGCCAGCAGTCTACAGTATGAACAGTAC. Translated: CASSLQYEQY. Given in full, the CDR3 is CASSLQYEQYF.

This clone showed up just once. Here the gene names and germline are mouse. From the germline J gene comes the end of the CDR3, since the read stops 1 residue before it. V is TRBV19 and J is TRBJ2-5, with 7 bases aligning to TRBD2. After removal of 4 bases from V and 1 base from J, the junction contained 3 bases not matched to a gene. Germline V gene data show CDR1 as FNHDT and CDR2 as SITEND (reference sequence). The CDR3 is 14 amino acids. The CDR3 reads CASSRLGYQDTQYF. The covered CDR3 bases are TGTGCCAGCAGTCGACTGGGATACCAAGACACCCAGTAC.

On this clone: Gene labels here are mouse ones. The CDR3 end lies 1 residue beyond the end of the read and is filled in from the germline J gene. The chain couples TRBV19 to TRBJ2-4, with 7 positions matching TRBD2. The CDR3 covers 15 residues. V was pared by 2 bases and J by 2 bases, with 5 bases of the junction left unmatched. Germline CDR1 reads FNHDT; CDR2 reads SITEND (reference sequence). This CDR3 is CASSIDWDLQNTLYF. The part of the CDR3 DNA that was read is TGTGCCAGCAGTATTGACTGGGACCTTCAAAACACCTTGTAC.

For this clone: Germline and genes here are mouse. The observed sequence ends 1 residue before the CDR3 terminus, with the missing tail filled in from the germline J gene. The chain recombines TRBV29 with TRBJ2-5; D gene uncertain. The CDR3 extends over 14 amino acids. The germline gives CDR1 MSHET, CDR2 SYDVDS. Trimming pared 6 bases from V and 0 bases from J, leaving 10 bases between. Partial CDR3 DNA: TGTGCTAGCAGCGCCAGACAAAACCAAGACACCCAGTAC. Amino acid sequence: CASSARQNQDTQY. The full CDR3 sequence reads CASSARQNQDTQYF.

About this clone itself: Genes and germline come from the mouse. The covered CDR3 bases are TGTGCCAGCGGTGATCGGCAGGGAGCAGAAACGCTGTAT. Protein product: CASGDRQGAETLY. The whole CDR3 reads CASGDRQGAETLYF. The V gene is TRBV13-2, the J gene TRBJ2-3; D might be TRBD1 (5 bases). Coverage ceases 1 residue before the CDR3 finishes, and the germline J gene fills in the end. Germline V gene data show CDR1 as NNHNN and CDR2 as SYGAGS (reference sequence). The CDR3 has 14 residues. Trimming cost V 1 base and J 3 bases, with 9 bases left between them.

Concerning this clone: The genes and germline here are from mouse. The CDR3 sequence is CASRRTANTEVFF. CDR3 DNA (partial): TGTGCCAGCAGAAGGACAGCAAACACAGAAGTCTTC. The chain combines TRBV19 with TRBJ1-1; TRBD1 might be the D (6 bases). With the read ending 1 residue before the CDR3 end, the germline J gene is used to fill in that end. V lost 5 bases and J 0 bases, leaving 8 bases between the germline ends. The CDR3 loop spans 13 amino acids. Germline-derived CDR1 and CDR2 are FNHDT and SITEND (reference sequence).